The 16 T cell receptor beta chains listed next were all sequenced from one sample in a study of shared clonotypes between healthy human individuals. The repertoire was sequenced with immunoSEQ multiplex PCR; TCRdb's copy has only in-frame clones and lacks some. This table has roughly 2.2 million clones, more than 80% appearing once. The sequenced material came from naive CD4+ T cells from PBMCs. This sample's subset: CD45RA+ positively selected. The receptors shown here come from a man younger than 35 in good health. Some clones in this sample may be carry-over from other donors' samples.

Comments on this clone: Other nucleotide sequences in the sample specify the same CDR3. The J gene is TRBJ1-1, the V gene TRBV10-1; D gene ambiguous. The V gene lost 2 bases and the J gene lost 0 bases, with 10 bases spanning the gap. The germline gives CDR1 WNHNN, CDR2 SYGVQD (reference sequence). CDR3 length equals 15 residues. CDR3 loop: CASSEGLGLNTEAFF. DNA of the CDR3: TGCGCCAGCAGTGAGGGATTGGGGTTGAACACTGAAGCTTTCTTT.

The chain joins TRBV15 to TRBJ2-1; TRBD2 aligns across 10 bases. The CDR3 loop spans 16 amino acids. Germline V gene lookup returns CDR1 LNHNV and CDR2 YYDKDF (reference sequence). With V trimmed by 2 bases and J by 2 bases, 3 bases remained unmatched. Here the CDR3 reads CATSRTAGGPYNEQFF. The CDR3 DNA sequence: TGTGCCACCAGCAGAACAGCGGGAGGGCCCTACAATGAGCAGTTCTTC. The variable domain in full, with the rest retrieved from reference TRBV15 and TRBJ2-1, is DAMVIQNPRYQVTQFGKPVTLSCSQTLNHNVMYWYQQKSSQAPKLLFHYYDKDFNNEADTPDNFQSRRPNTSFCFLDIRSPGLGDTAMYLCATSRTAGGPYNEQFFGPGTRLTVL.

The chain joins TRBV6-5 to TRBJ1-2; 11 bases are shared with TRBD1. The CDR3 sequence is 12 residues long. Germline V gives CDR1 MNHEY, CDR2 SVGAGI. After removal of 8 bases from V and 7 bases from J, the junction contained 3 bases not matched to a gene. CDR3 protein: CASWGQGGGYTF. CDR3 DNA sequence: TGTGCCAGCTGGGGACAGGGGGGTGGCTACACCTTC.

As concerns this clone: Other DNA variants within this sample encode the same CDR3. The chain combines TRBV9 with TRBJ2-3; D might be TRBD2 (6 bases). The CDR3 runs to 16 residues. Germline lookup yields CDR1 SGDLS and CDR2 YYNGEE. Trimming removed 0 bases at V and 1 base at J, with 12 bases between. CDR3 sequence (DNA): TGTGCCAGCAGCGTAGCTGGATTAGCGGGCACAGATACGCAGTATTTT. Amino acids: CASSVAGLAGTDTQYF.

The V gene is TRBV14, the J gene TRBJ2-1; D gene unclear. V lost 0 bases, J lost 4 bases, and 7 bases lay in between. Germline assignment: CDR1 SGHDN and CDR2 FVKESK. The CDR3 sequence is 14 residues long. This chain's CDR3 is CASSQDMNYNEQFF. Here the CDR3 DNA reads TGTGCCAGCAGCCAAGATATGAATTACAATGAGCAGTTCTTC. Full variable domain (remainder filled in from reference TRBV14 and TRBJ2-1): EAGVTQFPSHSVIEKGQTVTLRCDPISGHDNLYWYRRVMGKEIKFLLHFVKESKQDESGMPNNRFLAERTGGTYSTLKVQPAELEDSGVYFCASSQDMNYNEQFFGPGTRLTVL.

A few counts support this clone. The rearrangement links TRBV5-1 to TRBJ2-1; 8 positions match TRBD1. Trimming removed 6 bases from V and 8 bases from J; junction bases left unmatched: 13. Per germline, CDR1 SGHRS and CDR2 YFSETQ. This CDR3 comprises 15 residues. CDR3 bases: TGCGCCAGCACGGGCAGCCAGGGGGCTTGGGATGAGCAGTTCTTC. This codes for CASTGSQGAWDEQFF.

V and J are TRBV19 and TRBJ2-3; D remains ambiguous. Germline lookup yields CDR1 LNHDA and CDR2 SQIVND (reference sequence). This CDR3 spans 11 amino acids. V lost 5 bases and J lost 7, with 7 bases in between. The CDR3 loop is CASSSVNTQYF. The CDR3 coding sequence is TGTGCCAGTAGTTCGGTGAATACGCAGTATTTT.

As for this clone: Other DNA sequences of this sample code for an identical CDR3. J is TRBJ1-2 and V is TRBV11-2; a possible D gene is TRBD1 (5 bases). V gave up 3 bases and J gave up 5 bases, with 10 bases separating them. This CDR3 contains 13 residues. The germline CDR1 and CDR2 sequences are SGHAT and FQNNGV. The CDR3 DNA reads as TGTGCCAGCAGCTTGGCCGGGGCTTATGGCTACACCTTC. Its protein is CASSLAGAYGYTF.

A word on this clone: The sample carries other DNA sequences with the same CDR3. This sequence joins TRBV5-1 and TRBJ2-7; D is undetermined. Trimming removed 4 bases from V and 4 bases from J, with 12 bases in between. Germline CDR1 reads SGHRS; CDR2 reads YFSETQ. This CDR3 spans 13 amino acids. The CDR3 loop is CASSATSSYEQYF. The DNA for the CDR3 is TGCGCCAGCAGCGCCACGTCCTCGTACGAGCAGTACTTC.

The chain links TRBV4-1 to TRBJ2-1; unclear D gene. Germline assignment: CDR1 MGHRA and CDR2 YSYEKL. V lost 2 bases and J 3 bases, leaving 11 bases between the germline ends. The CDR3 is 15 amino acids. CDR3 residues: CASSQRFKDYNEQFF. The CDR3 DNA reads TGCGCCAGCAGCCAACGCTTTAAGGACTACAATGAGCAGTTCTTC.

The chain recombines TRBV2 with TRBJ2-3, with 12 bases lining up with TRBD2. CDR1 is SNHLY and CDR2 is FYNNEI in the germline V gene. V lost 5 bases and J lost 8; bases outside the gene matches: 8. There are 15 residues in the CDR3. This CDR3 is CASSPSRLAGVTQYF. In nucleotides, the CDR3 is TGTGCCAGCAGTCCCTCCAGACTAGCGGGAGTTACGCAGTATTTT.

This clone was counted a single time. This sequence joins TRBV5-6 and TRBJ2-1, with 8 bases matching TRBD2. Germline CDR1 SGHDT, CDR2 YYEEEE. The CDR3 spans 15 residues. V trimming: 4 bases; J trimming: 7 bases; junction bases outside the gene matches: 10. CDR3: CASSRAGVGANEQFF. Written as DNA, the CDR3 is TGTGCCAGCAGCCGAGCGGGAGTGGGAGCGAATGAGCAGTTCTTC.

This clone was seen only once. The rearrangement uses TRBV30 and TRBJ2-7; 8 bases are shared with TRBD1. Germline CDR1 is GTSNPN and CDR2 is SVGIG (reference sequence). Unmatched junction bases numbered 8, after V lost 1 base and J lost 3 bases. The CDR3 sequence is 15 residues long. Here the CDR3 reads CAWSDRGLIGYEQYF. The CDR3 region has the DNA TGTGCCTGGAGTGACAGGGGGTTGATTGGCTACGAGCAGTACTTC. The entire variable domain, with the rest obtained from reference TRBV30 and TRBJ2-7, is as follows: SQTIHQWPATLVQPVGSPLSLECTVEGTSNPNLYWYRQAAGRGLQLLFYSVGIGQISSEVPQNLSASRPQDRQFILSSKKLLLSDSGFYLCAWSDRGLIGYEQYFGPGTRLTVT.

This chain joins TRBV27 and TRBJ1-2; D gene unclear. With 3 bases removed from V and 7 bases from J, the gap between germline ends came to 12 bases. This CDR3 has 13 amino acids. Germline CDR1 MNHEY, CDR2 SMNVEV (reference sequence). The CDR3 sequence: CASSFSRVGGYTF. The CDR3 DNA sequence: TGTGCCAGCAGTTTTTCAAGGGTTGGTGGCTACACCTTC.

A single count supports this clone. This chain uses TRBV18 with TRBJ1-1; D is undetermined. Trimming removed 4 bases at V and 4 bases at J, with 16 bases between. This CDR3 comprises 15 residues. The V gene's germline CDR1 is KGHSH and CDR2 LQKENI. The CDR3 region has the DNA TGTGCCAGCTCACGGACGGCCTCGGGGAGCACTGAAGCTTTCTTT. Its translation is CASSRTASGSTEAFF.

Details on this clone: The junction departs from germline at one end; a sequencing error may be responsible. The gene calls are TRBV10-1 and TRBJ2-7; 7 bases map to TRBD1. Germline loops: CDR1 WNHNN, CDR2 SYGVQD (reference sequence). The CDR3 has 12 residues. Here the CDR3 reads CASSQMTGRVDF. The CDR3 DNA is TGCGCCAGCAGCCAAATGACAGGGCGAGTGGACTTC.